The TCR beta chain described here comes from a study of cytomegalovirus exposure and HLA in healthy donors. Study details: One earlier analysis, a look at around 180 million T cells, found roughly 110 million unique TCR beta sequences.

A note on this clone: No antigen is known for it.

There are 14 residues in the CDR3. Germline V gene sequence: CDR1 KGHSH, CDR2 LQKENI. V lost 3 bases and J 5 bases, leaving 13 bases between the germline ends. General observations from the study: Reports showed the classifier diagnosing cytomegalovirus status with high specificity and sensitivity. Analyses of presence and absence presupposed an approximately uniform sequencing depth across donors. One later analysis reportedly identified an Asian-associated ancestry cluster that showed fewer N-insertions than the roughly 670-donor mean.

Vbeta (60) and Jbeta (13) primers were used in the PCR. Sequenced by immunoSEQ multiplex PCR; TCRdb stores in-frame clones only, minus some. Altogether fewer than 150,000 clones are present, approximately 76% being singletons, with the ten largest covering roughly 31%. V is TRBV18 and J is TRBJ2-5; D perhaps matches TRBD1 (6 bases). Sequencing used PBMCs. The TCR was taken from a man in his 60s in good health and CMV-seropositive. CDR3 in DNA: TGTGCCAGCTCACCGCGGACAGTATACGAGACCCAGTACTTC. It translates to CASSPRTVYETQYF. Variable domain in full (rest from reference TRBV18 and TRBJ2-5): NAGVMQNPRHLVRRRGQEARLRCSPMKGHSHVYWYRQLPEEGLKFMVYLQKENIIDESGMPKERFSAEFPKEGPSILRIQQVVRGDSAAYFCASSPRTVYETQYFGPGTRLLVL.